The next 20 T cell receptor beta chains were all read from a single sample in a study of T cell responses to AZD1222 COVID-19 vaccine. The protocol was immunoSEQ multiplex PCR, while the TCRdb copy is restricted to in-frame clones and leaves out a portion. In the table there are approximately 77,000 clones, 92% of which are singletons. Sequenced here: peripheral blood, sampled on day 0 of MenACWY control vaccination. The receptors come from an adult in good health.

The rearrangement joins TRBV19 to TRBJ1-1; 8 bases align to TRBD1. From germline, CDR1 is LNHDA and CDR2 SQIVND (reference sequence). V lost 3 bases, J lost 2 bases, and 11 bases stayed unmatched. The CDR3 extends over 17 amino acids. The CDR3, as DNA: TGTGCCAGTAGTATGGACCAGGGGGCAGGAGGTAACACTGAAGCTTTCTTT. Its translation is CASSMDQGAGGNTEAFF.

The gene calls are TRBV6-6 and TRBJ2-1; 9 positions match TRBD1. V gave up 5 bases and J gave up 7 bases; unmatched junction bases: 9. Per the germline V gene, CDR1 is MNHNY and CDR2 is SVGAGI (reference sequence). The length of the CDR3 is 15 residues. The CDR3 reads CASSTGGAFENEQFF. CDR3 nucleotide sequence: TGTGCCAGCAGTACAGGGGGCGCTTTCGAGAATGAGCAGTTCTTC.

The chain couples TRBV3-1 (or the pseudogene TRBV3-2) to TRBJ1-5, with 9 bases fitting TRBD1. V gave up 5 bases and J gave up 7 bases; unmatched junction bases: 3. CDR1 and CDR2 (germline): LGHDT, YNNKEL (reference sequence). The CDR3 loop spans 13 amino acids. The CDR3 loop is CASSEQGAQPQHF. In nucleotides, the CDR3 is TGTGCCAGCAGCGAACAGGGGGCGCAGCCCCAGCATTTT.

This clone was counted once. This sequence joins TRBV12-5 and TRBJ1-6; TRBD1 might be the D (5 bases). V lost 6 bases and J 12 bases, leaving 12 bases between the germline ends. The germline V gene encodes CDR1 LGHNT and CDR2 FRNRAP. There are 12 residues in the CDR3. CDR3 nucleotides: TGTGCTAGTGGGGGGACCGGGGGACCCCTCCACTTT. Translating it yields CASGGTGGPLHF.

The chain has TRBV6-5 and TRBJ1-6; maybe TRBD1 (6 bases). In germline, CDR1 is MNHEY, CDR2 SVGAGI. The CDR3 is 14 residues long. V lost 6 bases and J 7 bases, leaving 13 bases between the germline ends. This CDR3 reads CASRVTGRNSPLHF. The DNA of the CDR3 is TGTGCCAGCAGGGTGACAGGCCGAAATTCACCCCTCCACTTT.

The genes are TRBV28 and TRBJ1-5; 7 bases agree with TRBD1. From germline, CDR1 is MDHEN and CDR2 SYDVKM. The J segment lost 3 bases and the V segment lost 7 bases, leaving 12 bases of the junction unmatched. The CDR3 has 16 amino acids. In nucleotides, the CDR3 is TGTGCCAGCACCCAACTGGCAGGGGGGTCCAATCAGCCCCAGCATTTT. As protein: CASTQLAGGSNQPQHF.

The CDR3 nucleotides are TGCGCCAGCAGCCAAGATCGGGTAGGGGGCCGCTACACCTTC. Translated, it gives CASSQDRVGGRYTF. The chain joins TRBV4-3 to TRBJ1-2; 7 nucleotides match TRBD1. Germline V lookup: CDR1 LGHNA, CDR2 YSLEER. V dropped 0 bases and J dropped 9; count of bases not matched to a gene: 7. This CDR3 contains 14 residues.

The gene calls are TRBV6-2 or TRBV6-3 and TRBJ2-7; possibly TRBD1 or TRBD2 for D (5 bases each). The CDR3 sequence is 12 residues long. The V gene lost 5 bases and the J gene lost 6 bases, with 11 bases spanning the gap. CDR1 is MNHEY and CDR2 is SVGEGT in the germline V gene. CDR3 region: CASSTGTPEQYF. DNA for the CDR3: TGTGCCAGCAGTACTGGGACGCCCGAGCAGTACTTC.

The chain uses TRBV11-1 and TRBJ2-1; 13 bases fit TRBD2. This CDR3 has 16 amino acids. Germline CDR1 is SGHAT and CDR2 is FQDESV (reference sequence). V lost 3 bases and J lost 6; bases outside the gene matches: 5. The CDR3 DNA reads as TGTGCCAGCAGCTTCCTGGGACTAGCGGGGATCAATGAGCAGTTCTTC. It codes for CASSFLGLAGINEQFF.

The chain links TRBV28 to TRBJ1-2, with 7 nucleotides matching TRBD1. Germline lookup yields CDR1 MDHEN and CDR2 SYDVKM. V shed 6 bases, J shed 6 bases, and the junction held 7 bases outside the gene matches. The CDR3 is 13 residues long. CDR3 amino acids: CASRGGTANGYTF. The DNA for the CDR3 is TGTGCCAGCAGGGGGGGGACAGCCAATGGCTACACCTTC.

The chain has TRBV2 and TRBJ1-1, with D perhaps TRBD1 (6 bases). The germline V gene has CDR1 SNHLY and CDR2 FYNNEI. The CDR3 is 15 amino acids. V was cut by 3 bases and J by 1 base, with 12 bases left in between. In nucleotides, the CDR3 is TGTGCCAGCAGTGACCTTTCGGGGGCGAACACTGAAGCTTTCTTT. This codes for CASSDLSGANTEAFF. The variable domain in full, completed from reference TRBV2 and TRBJ1-1, reads EPEVTQTPSHQVTQMGQEVILRCVPISNHLYFYWYRQILGQKVEFLVSFYNNEISEKSEIFDDQFSVERPDGSNFTLKIRSTKLEDSAMYFCASSDLSGANTEAFFGQGTRLTVV.

The V call is TRBV6-5, the J call TRBJ2-3; the match to TRBD1 covers 8 bases. Germline CDR1 and CDR2: MNHEY and SVGAGI. This CDR3 is built from 14 residues. The junction had 8 bases not matched to a gene; V was cut back by 6 bases and J by 6 bases. CDR3: CASRPQGAVDTQYF. CDR3 bases: TGTGCCAGCAGACCCCAGGGGGCGGTGGATACGCAGTATTTT.

The table lists this clone with a count of one. This rearrangement joins TRBV7-3 to TRBJ1-1, with TRBD1 identical over 7 bases. V shed 2 bases and J 2 bases; nucleotides not matched to a gene: 8. The CDR3 loop spans 16 amino acids. Germline V gene lookup returns CDR1 SGHTA and CDR2 FQGTGA. The CDR3: CASSLSPGTANTEAFF. The DNA for the CDR3 is TGTGCCAGCAGCTTATCCCCCGGGACAGCAAACACTGAAGCTTTCTTT.

The CDR3 loop reads CASSQGVNTEAFF. The DNA of the CDR3 is TGCGCCAGCAGCCAAGGGGTGAACACTGAAGCTTTCTTT. The rearrangement links TRBV4-3 to TRBJ1-1; D unclear. Looked up from germline, CDR1 is LGHNA and CDR2 is YSLEER. V was cut by 1 base and J by 0 bases, with 3 bases left in between. The CDR3 is made up of 13 amino acids.

This clone was seen a single time. CDR3 coding DNA: TGCAGCGTTGAAGGAGGGTTCACTGAAGCTTTCTTT. It is translated as CSVEGGFTEAFF. The chain is built from TRBV29-1 and TRBJ1-1, with unresolved D. Trimming left V 1 base short and J 4 bases short, with 7 bases between. The CDR3 covers 12 residues. Germline CDR1 SQVTM, CDR2 ANQGSEA.

This chain uses TRBV19 with TRBJ2-3; D remains ambiguous. V was clipped by 1 base and J by 3 bases, with 5 bases between them. The CDR3 covers 13 residues. Germline V gives CDR1 LNHDA, CDR2 SQIVND (reference sequence). The CDR3 loop reads CASSIVATDTQYF. Written as DNA, the CDR3 is TGTGCCAGTAGTATAGTTGCTACAGATACGCAGTATTTT. Full variable domain (outside the CDR3, taken from reference TRBV19 and TRBJ2-3): DGGITQSPKYLFRKEGQNVTLSCEQNLNHDAMYWYRQDPGQGLRLIYYSQIVNDFQKGDIAEGYSVSREKKESFPLTVTSAQKNPTAFYLCASSIVATDTQYFGPGTRLTVL.

The chain recombines TRBV12-5 with TRBJ1-1; 8 bases match TRBD1. The CDR3 has 12 residues. The J segment lost 10 bases and the V segment lost 5 bases, leaving 6 bases of the junction unmatched. Germline-derived CDR1 and CDR2 are LGHNT and FRNRAP. CDR3 coding DNA: TGTGCTAGTGGTCTTGACAGGGGTAGAGCTTTCTTT. It specifies CASGLDRGRAFF.

Only one count was recorded for this clone. The rearrangement joins TRBV7-2 to TRBJ2-1; D might be TRBD2 (6 bases). CDR3 length: 15 residues. The V end was cut by 0 bases, the J end by 4 bases, with 10 bases between. Germline-derived CDR1 and CDR2 are SGHTA and FQGNSA. DNA of the CDR3: TGTGCCAGCAGCTTAGCGGAGGGCACATACAATGAGCAGTTCTTC. Protein product: CASSLAEGTYNEQFF.

The rearrangement uses TRBV6-2 or TRBV6-3 and TRBJ2-2, with 9 bases identical to TRBD2. CDR1 MNHEY and CDR2 SVGEGT come from the germline V gene. This CDR3 contains 18 residues. With 0 bases clipped from V and 6 bases from J, the junction kept 11 bases outside the gene matches. CDR3 region: CASSYSSRLAGLAGELFF. As DNA, the CDR3 is TGTGCCAGCAGTTACTCTTCTAGGCTAGCGGGATTGGCCGGGGAGCTGTTTTTT.

Only a few counts were recorded for this clone. The V gene is TRBV5-1, the J gene TRBJ1-5; possibly TRBD1 for D (6 bases). This CDR3 has 15 amino acids. The V gene lost 1 base and the J gene lost 4 bases, with 12 bases spanning the gap. Germline CDR1 is SGHRS and CDR2 is YFSETQ. CDR3 residues: CASSLLDRINQPQHF. The CDR3 DNA reads TGCGCCAGCAGCTTGCTGGACAGAATTAATCAGCCCCAGCATTTT.